This T cell receptor beta chain is drawn from a study of T cell changes during pregnancy in multiple sclerosis. TCRdb's copy holds only in-frame clones and misses some; the assay was immunoSEQ multiplex PCR. The data contain tens of thousands of clones, 70% to 90% of them seen just once; the ten biggest clones take up about 6%. J lost 7 bases, V lost 0 bases, and 8 bases had no gene match. Germline V gene sequence: CDR1 LGHNA, CDR2 YSLEER. The CDR3 sequence is 16 residues long. By its share, this clone is medium-sized. The gene calls are TRBV4-3 and TRBJ1-5; 8 bases are shared with TRBD1. The sequences come from CD8+ T cells from peripheral blood mononuclear cells, collected after pregnancy. This receptor was identified in a female donor in good health, enrolled as a control in a pregnancy study. CDR3 loop: CASSQDEDREKQPQHF. CDR3 DNA sequence: TGCGCCAGCAGCCAAGATGAGGACAGGGAGAAACAGCCCCAGCATTTT.